This T cell receptor beta chain is from a study of identical twins. TCRdb recomputed calls from the 5' RACE reads with MiXCR, one row per CDR3 protein. This sample has 120,000 to 150,000 distinct CDR3 sequences; under 4.5% occur once, and the top ten carry around 8%. The table lists this clonotype with many counts. This CDR3 is 11 amino acids long. The germline V gene encodes CDR1 LNHDA and CDR2 SQIVND (reference sequence). The V end lost 1 base, the J end lost 7 bases, and 4 bases lay between the germline ends. The sequenced sample was memory T cells sorted from blood. This clonotype originated in a man aged 18 to 29 in good health. V is TRBV19 and J is TRBJ2-5; D not certain. CDR3 in DNA: TGTGCCAGTAGTATAGCCGGGACCCAGTACTTC. Amino acids: CASSIAGTQYF. Complete variable domain (other parts from reference TRBV19 and TRBJ2-5): DGGITQSPKYLFRKEGQNVTLSCEQNLNHDAMYWYRQDPGQGLRLIYYSQIVNDFQKGDIAEGYSVSREKKESFPLTVTSAQKNPTAFYLCASSIAGTQYFGPGTRLLVL.